Listed below are T cell receptor beta chains from one sample, sequenced in a study of blood T cell repertoires in COVID-19. This table comes from immunoSEQ multiplex PCR, and its TCRdb copy is limited to in-frame clones, with some not included. The table shows about 200,000 clones, with about 90% occurring only once. The source material was peripheral blood. These receptors were obtained from a man aged 55-75 years with COVID-19, enrolled during active disease. Each CDR3 is given with its conserved first and last residue. D genes are given only for firm matches. A clone size is listed for some rows: how often the clone was seen (once, few, many), or a class if it is expanded.

clone_size: NA
j_call: TRBJ1-3
d_call: NA
v_call: TRBV15
cdr3_nt: TGTGCCACCAGCAGAAGGGGACCAGGGGCTAGCTCTGGAAACACCATATATTTT
cdr3_aa: CATSRRGPGASSGNTIYF

clone_size: once
j_call: TRBJ2-2
d_call: TRBD2
v_call: TRBV2
cdr3_nt: TGTGCCAGCACCAGGAGCGGGAGGGCCACCGGGGAGCTGTTTTTT
cdr3_aa: CASTRSGRATGELFF

clone_size: NA
j_call: TRBJ2-3
d_call: NA
v_call: TRBV15
cdr3_nt: TGTGCCACCGGGGAGGGGGGATTCACAGATACGCAGTATTTT
cdr3_aa: CATGEGGFTDTQYF

clone_size: NA
j_call: TRBJ1-5
d_call: NA
v_call: TRBV28
cdr3_nt: TGTGCCAGCAGCCACACGTCTGATCAGCCCCAGCATTTT
cdr3_aa: CASSHTSDQPQHF

clone_size: NA
j_call: TRBJ2-7
d_call: NA
v_call: TRBV5-4
cdr3_nt: TGTGCCAGCAGCCCCCCTCGGGGGGCCGACGAGCAGTACTTC
cdr3_aa: CASSPPRGADEQYF

clone_size: NA
j_call: TRBJ1-1
d_call: NA
v_call: TRBV12-3/TRBV12-4
cdr3_nt: TGTGCCAGCAGTTTAGTAGCATCCACTGAAGCTTTCTTT
cdr3_aa: CASSLVASTEAFF

clone_size: NA
j_call: TRBJ2-2
d_call: TRBD2
v_call: TRBV18
cdr3_nt: TGTGCCAGCTCAGCTCTAGCGGTGAACACCGGGGAGCTGTTTTTT
cdr3_aa: CASSALAVNTGELFF

clone_size: NA
j_call: TRBJ1-3
d_call: NA
v_call: TRBV15
cdr3_nt: TGTGCCACCAGCAGAGATGCAGGGTCCGGAAACACCATATATTTT
cdr3_aa: CATSRDAGSGNTIYF

clone_size: NA
j_call: TRBJ1-2
d_call: TRBD1
v_call: TRBV28
cdr3_nt: TGTGCCAGCAGTACACTACAGGGGGGATATGGCTACACCTTC
cdr3_aa: CASSTLQGGYGYTF

clone_size: once
j_call: TRBJ1-1
d_call: NA
v_call: TRBV12-5
cdr3_nt: TGTGCTAGTGGTTTCGGGGACACTGAAGCTTTCTTT
cdr3_aa: CASGFGDTEAFF

clone_size: NA
j_call: TRBJ1-2
d_call: TRBD1
v_call: TRBV3-1/TRBV3-2
cdr3_nt: TGTGCCAGCAGCCAAGATCTATTGGGGACAGGGAAAGGCTACACCTTC
cdr3_aa: CASSQDLLGTGKGYTF

clone_size: NA
j_call: TRBJ2-1
d_call: NA
v_call: TRBV5-4
cdr3_nt: TGTGCCAGCGGTTATGTGTTCGGGGGAGTCGATGAGCAGTTCTTC
cdr3_aa: CASGYVFGGVDEQFF

clone_size: NA
j_call: TRBJ2-3
d_call: NA
v_call: TRBV24-1
cdr3_nt: TGTGCCACCAGTGATGCCGGGACTAGCACAGATACGCAGTATTTT
cdr3_aa: CATSDAGTSTDTQYF

clone_size: once
j_call: TRBJ2-4
d_call: TRBD2
v_call: TRBV7-2
cdr3_nt: TGTGCCAGCAGCTTGGGTCCCGCTAGCGGACAAAACATTCAGTACTTC
cdr3_aa: CASSLGPASGQNIQYF

clone_size: NA
j_call: TRBJ1-1
d_call: NA
v_call: TRBV7-9
cdr3_nt: TGTGCCAGCAGCTTAAGCAGGGGCGGGGGCAGGATGGGTGAAGCTTTCTTT
cdr3_aa: CASSLSRGGGRMGEAFF

clone_size: few
j_call: TRBJ1-1
d_call: NA
v_call: TRBV19
cdr3_nt: TGTGCCAGTAGTAGCCCAGCACGACAGGTGAACACTGAAGCTTTCTTT
cdr3_aa: CASSSPARQVNTEAFF

clone_size: NA
j_call: TRBJ1-2
d_call: TRBD1
v_call: TRBV12-3/TRBV12-4
cdr3_nt: TGTGCCAGCAGCGACGGGACAGGGGATGGCTACACCTTC
cdr3_aa: CASSDGTGDGYTF

clone_size: NA
j_call: TRBJ2-3
d_call: NA
v_call: TRBV11-3
cdr3_nt: TGTGCCAGCAGCCAAAGAGAGTCAGATACGCAGTATTTT
cdr3_aa: CASSQRESDTQYF

clone_size: NA
j_call: TRBJ2-3
d_call: NA
v_call: TRBV27
cdr3_nt: TGTGCCAGCTGCAAAAGGGGGATTTCTAGCACAGATACGCAGTATTTT
cdr3_aa: CASCKRGISSTDTQYF

clone_size: NA
j_call: TRBJ2-3
d_call: NA
v_call: TRBV5-4
cdr3_nt: TGTGCCAGCAGCTCGGGTGCCGGGACACTTAGCACAGATACGCAGTATTTT
cdr3_aa: CASSSGAGTLSTDTQYF

clone_size: NA
j_call: TRBJ1-6
d_call: NA
v_call: TRBV10-2
cdr3_nt: TGCGCCAGCAGTGACGGCCTTAGCTCACCCCTCCACTTT
cdr3_aa: CASSDGLSSPLHF

clone_size: NA
j_call: TRBJ1-5
d_call: TRBD1
v_call: TRBV19
cdr3_nt: TGTGCCAGTAGACCCGGACAGGCGCATCAGCCCCAGCATTTT
cdr3_aa: CASRPGQAHQPQHF

clone_size: NA
j_call: TRBJ1-2
d_call: NA
v_call: TRBV19
cdr3_nt: TGTGCCAGTAGTATAGATCTCGGGGAACACTATGGCTACACCTTC
cdr3_aa: CASSIDLGEHYGYTF

clone_size: NA
j_call: TRBJ1-1
d_call: TRBD1
v_call: TRBV11-2
cdr3_nt: TGTGCCAGCAGCTCTTGGACAGGGATAATGAACACTGAAGCTTTCTTT
cdr3_aa: CASSSWTGIMNTEAFF

clone_size: few
j_call: TRBJ1-1
d_call: NA
v_call: TRBV15
cdr3_nt: TGTGCCACCAGCACAGGCATGAACACTGAAGCTTTCTTT
cdr3_aa: CATSTGMNTEAFF

clone_size: NA
j_call: TRBJ1-2
d_call: NA
v_call: TRBV19
cdr3_nt: TGTGCCAGTAGTACCAACTCCCCCTTTGGCTACACCTTC
cdr3_aa: CASSTNSPFGYTF

clone_size: few
j_call: TRBJ2-7
d_call: TRBD1
v_call: TRBV9
cdr3_nt: TGTGCCAGCAGCCCCCGGGACAGGGTTTGGTCCTACGAGCAGTACTTC
cdr3_aa: CASSPRDRVWSYEQYF